This passage covers 16 T cell receptor beta chains from one sample sequenced in a study of blood T cell repertoires in COVID-19. TCRdb keeps only in-frame clones here, not all; method: immunoSEQ multiplex PCR. There are approximately 40,000 clones in the sample; about 85% occur only once, and 20% to 25% lies in the top ten. Sample: peripheral blood. The receptors were gathered from a man in his 60s with acute or convalescent COVID-19.

V and J are TRBV9 and TRBJ2-3; D not certain. The CDR3 spans 13 residues. Between the trimmed V and J ends, which lost 4 bases and 6 bases, there was a span of 12 bases. Germline CDR1 and CDR2: SGDLS and YYNGEE. In DNA form, the CDR3 reads TGTGCCAGCAGCCTCCCCCCGTTGGATACGCAGTATTTT. Protein product: CASSLPPLDTQYF.

V gene TRBV6-6 combines with J gene TRBJ2-5, with 10 bases matching TRBD1. The CDR3 is 15 residues long. Germline V CDR1 and CDR2: MNHNY, SVGAGI (reference sequence). V lost 5 bases and J lost 5; bases outside the gene matches: 8. The CDR3 is CASSTSWTGGETQYF. The CDR3 DNA sequence: TGTGCCAGCAGTACTTCCTGGACAGGGGGGGAGACCCAGTACTTC.

The V call is TRBV5-1, the J call TRBJ2-7; TRBD1 agrees at 7 bases. This CDR3 has 15 residues. Germline CDR1 SGHRS, CDR2 YFSETQ. V lost 0 bases, J lost 6 bases, and 9 bases stayed unmatched. CDR3 bases: TGCGCCAGCAGCTTGGCAGCCCTTTCAGGGGGCGAGCAGTACTTC. It codes for CASSLAALSGGEQYF. Based on the CDR3 plus reference TRBV5-1 and TRBJ2-7, the full variable domain is KAGVTQTPRYLIKTRGQQVTLSCSPISGHRSVSWYQQTPGQGLQFLFEYFSETQRNKGNFPGRFSGRQFSNSRSEMNVSTLELGDSALYLCASSLAALSGGEQYFGPGTRLTVT.

The chain employs TRBV2 and TRBJ2-2; a weak D match, TRBD1 (6 bases). Germline V lookup: CDR1 SNHLY, CDR2 FYNNEI. The CDR3 totals 12 residues. Trimming pared 11 bases from V and 5 bases from J, leaving 12 bases between. CDR3 nucleotide sequence: TGTGCCTCTAGGGACACGACCGGGGAGCTGTTTTTT. Translation: CASRDTTGELFF.

The V gene is TRBV21-1, the J gene TRBJ1-5; no check of the table's D call, TRBD1, against the DNA was made. TRBV21-1 is noted as a pseudogene. CDR3 length equals 17 residues. The CDR3 loop is CASSKLNRGYSNQPQHF. CDR3 nucleotides: TGTGCCAGCAGCAAATTAAATAGGGGATATAGCAATCAGCCCCAGCATTTT.

This chain uses TRBV9 with TRBJ2-1; TRBD2 might be the D (6 bases). Germline V CDR1 and CDR2: SGDLS, YYNGEE. V lost 4 bases and J 7 bases, leaving 15 bases between the germline ends. The CDR3 runs 14 residues. CDR3: CASSSAGTLNEQFF. CDR3 nucleotides: TGTGCCAGCAGCTCAGCCGGGACTCTAAATGAGCAGTTCTTC.

The chain couples TRBV5-1 to TRBJ2-7; 8 bases are shared with TRBD2. Germline-derived CDR1 and CDR2 are SGHRS and YFSETQ. The J segment lost 0 bases and the V segment lost 0 bases, leaving 2 bases of the junction unmatched. The length of the CDR3 is 15 residues. The CDR3 DNA reads TGCGCCAGCAGCTTGGGACTAGCGTTCTCCTACGAGCAGTACTTC. Its translation: CASSLGLAFSYEQYF.

This chain links TRBV27 with TRBJ1-5; D may be TRBD1 (5 bases). The CDR3 has 14 amino acids. Germline CDR1 and CDR2: MNHEY and SMNVEV (reference sequence). V was shortened by 6 bases and J by 5 bases, with 14 bases between the two germline ends. The CDR3 protein is CASSALRGDQPQHF. DNA for the CDR3: TGTGCCAGCAGCGCCCTCCGGGGGGATCAGCCCCAGCATTTT.

The chain has TRBV19 and TRBJ2-1, with TRBD2 matching over 12 bases. The CDR3 is 15 residues long. After removal of 6 bases from V and 8 bases from J, the junction contained 8 bases not matched to a gene. The germline CDR1 and CDR2 sequences are LNHDA and SQIVND (reference sequence). CDR3 sequence: CASSQRASGRDEQFF. The CDR3 bases are TGTGCCAGTAGCCAGAGGGCTAGCGGGAGGGATGAGCAGTTCTTC.

V usage is TRBV2 and J usage is TRBJ2-3; 13 bases match TRBD2. The CDR3 covers 18 residues. The trim removed 6 bases at V and 0 bases at J, leaving 9 bases unmatched. Per germline, CDR1 SNHLY and CDR2 FYNNEI. The CDR3 DNA reads as TGTGCCAGCAGCGGCGAGGGACTAGCGGGAACTAGCACAGATACGCAGTATTTT. This encodes CASSGEGLAGTSTDTQYF.

The chain recombines TRBV5-1 with TRBJ2-5; the match to TRBD1 covers 7 bases. After removal of 3 bases from V and 5 bases from J, the junction contained 7 bases not matched to a gene. The CDR3 sequence is 14 residues long. Looked up from germline, CDR1 is SGHRS and CDR2 is YFSETQ. The CDR3 DNA follows: TGCGCCAGCAGCTCCTACAGGGGTGGGGAGACCCAGTACTTC. This gives the protein CASSSYRGGETQYF.

In the case of this clone: The junction and the germline gene differ at one end; a read error may be behind it. This chain joins TRBV2 and TRBJ2-1; TRBD2 is a possible D gene (6 bases). Germline-derived CDR1 and CDR2 are SNHLY and FYNNEI. This CDR3 comprises 13 residues. Written as DNA, the CDR3 is TGTGCCAGCAGGGCTATTCCGGGACTTTTAAAGGTCTTC. It encodes CASRAIPGLLKVF.

Points on this clone: This CDR3 is also generated by other DNA sequences in the sample. The chain carries TRBV5-1 and TRBJ1-5, with 9 bases lining up with TRBD1. In germline, CDR1 is SGHRS, CDR2 YFSETQ. The CDR3 is made up of 15 amino acids. The J segment lost 1 base and the V segment lost 4 bases, leaving 3 bases of the junction unmatched. CDR3 coding DNA: TGCGCCAGCAGCCAGGGACAGGGCAGCAATCAGCCCCAGCATTTT. This gives the protein CASSQGQGSNQPQHF.

This chain connects TRBV19 to TRBJ1-5; D is perhaps TRBD1 (5 bases). Per germline, CDR1 LNHDA and CDR2 SQIVND (reference sequence). This CDR3 contains 14 residues. V lost 7 bases and J lost 3, with 13 bases in between. The CDR3, as DNA: TGTGCCAGTATCGGCGGGGGACTCAATCAGCCCCAGCATTTT. It codes for CASIGGGLNQPQHF.

The rearrangement uses TRBV19 and TRBJ1-1, with 10 bases that match TRBD1. V trimming: 4 bases; J trimming: 7 bases; junction bases outside the gene matches: 9. The V gene's germline CDR1 is LNHDA and CDR2 SQIVND (reference sequence). This CDR3 has 15 amino acids. Here the CDR3 DNA reads TGTGCCAGTAGTAGACAGGGGGCTTACCCCTTTGAAGCTTTCTTT. As protein: CASSRQGAYPFEAFF.

The chain carries TRBV6-2 or TRBV6-3 and TRBJ2-7, with 9 nucleotides matching TRBD2. V was clipped by 4 bases and J by 4 bases; unmatched bases: 8. Germline values: CDR1 MNHEY, CDR2 SVGEGT. The CDR3 loop spans 15 amino acids. The CDR3 region has the DNA TGTGCCAGCAGTTTCCGTGGTAGCGGGAGTTACGAGCAGTACGTC. It yields the protein CASSFRGSGSYEQYV.